A selection of T cell receptor beta chains follows, all from one sample in a study of cytomegalovirus exposure and HLA in healthy donors. Repertoires were generated with immunoSEQ multiplex PCR, while TCRdb's copy carries only in-frame clones and drops some. The sample shows under 200,000 clones, approximately 78% of them seen only once. Sequencing was done on a sample of PBMCs. These receptors all stem from a young woman in good health and CMV-seropositive. Both conserved end residues are part of each CDR3. Each record gives: D gene, clone size, J gene, V gene, CDR3 protein, CDR3 DNA. The D gene is left open where the match is weak. For some rows the clone size is stated as once, few or many, or as a class when expanded; others skip it.

d_gene: TRBD2; abundance: -; j_gene: TRBJ2-7; v_gene: TRBV6-5; CDR3aa: CASSYFGTSSYEQYF; CDR3nt: TGTGCCAGCAGTTACTTTGGGACTAGCTCCTACGAGCAGTACTTC
d_gene: -; abundance: -; j_gene: TRBJ1-4; v_gene: TRBV28; CDR3aa: CASSLPAYSSSYELFF; CDR3nt: TGTGCCAGCAGTTTACCGGCATACAGTTCTTCTTATGAACTGTTTTTT
d_gene: TRBD1; abundance: -; j_gene: TRBJ2-5; v_gene: TRBV5-6; CDR3aa: CASGQGNKETQYF; CDR3nt: TGTGCCTCGGGACAGGGAAATAAAGAGACCCAGTACTTC
d_gene: -; abundance: -; j_gene: TRBJ1-2; v_gene: TRBV2; CDR3aa: CASGENRDYGGYTF; CDR3nt: TGTGCCAGCGGAGAGAACAGGGATTATGGTGGCTACACCTTC
d_gene: -; abundance: few; j_gene: TRBJ2-3; v_gene: TRBV29-1; CDR3aa: CSVDPGTDTQYF; CDR3nt: TGCAGCGTTGACCCCGGCACAGATACGCAGTATTTT
d_gene: -; abundance: -; j_gene: TRBJ2-7; v_gene: TRBV4-1; CDR3aa: CASSHRSFSYEQYF; CDR3nt: TGCGCCAGCAGCCATCGGAGTTTTAGCTACGAGCAGTACTTC
d_gene: TRBD1; abundance: -; j_gene: TRBJ2-7; v_gene: TRBV29-1; CDR3aa: CSVESLTGAEEQYF; CDR3nt: TGCAGCGTTGAAAGCCTGACAGGGGCGGAAGAGCAGTACTTC
d_gene: TRBD1; abundance: once; j_gene: TRBJ1-4; v_gene: TRBV27; CDR3aa: CASRRGLGEKLFF; CDR3nt: TGTGCCAGCAGGAGGGGGCTGGGTGAAAAACTGTTTTTT
d_gene: -; abundance: -; j_gene: TRBJ2-7; v_gene: TRBV6-5; CDR3aa: CASFATDRFYEQYF; CDR3nt: TGTGCCAGTTTCGCGACAGACCGATTTTACGAGCAGTACTTC
d_gene: -; abundance: -; j_gene: TRBJ1-1; v_gene: TRBV2; CDR3aa: CASNWDNQGGEAFF; CDR3nt: TGTGCCAGCAACTGGGATAATCAGGGTGGTGAAGCTTTCTTT
d_gene: -; abundance: -; j_gene: TRBJ1-4; v_gene: TRBV27; CDR3aa: CASSLLGVREKLFF; CDR3nt: TGTGCCAGCAGTTTACTCGGGGTACGAGAAAAACTGTTTTTT
d_gene: TRBD1; abundance: -; j_gene: TRBJ1-5; v_gene: TRBV27; CDR3aa: CASRRNPGTVNSNQPQHF; CDR3nt: TGTGCCAGCAGACGTAACCCGGGGACAGTAAATAGCAATCAGCCCCAGCATTTT
d_gene: -; abundance: once; j_gene: TRBJ2-7; v_gene: TRBV5-1; CDR3aa: CASSMGQTGYEQYF; CDR3nt: TGCGCCAGCAGCATGGGACAAACAGGCTACGAGCAGTACTTC
d_gene: TRBD1; abundance: -; j_gene: TRBJ1-5; v_gene: TRBV4-1; CDR3aa: CASSHPQGNQPQHF; CDR3nt: TGCGCCAGCAGCCATCCACAGGGGAATCAGCCCCAGCATTTT
d_gene: TRBD1; abundance: few; j_gene: TRBJ2-2; v_gene: TRBV30; CDR3aa: CARKGQGNGELFF; CDR3nt: TGTGCCCGAAAGGGACAGGGAAACGGGGAGCTGTTTTTT
d_gene: -; abundance: -; j_gene: TRBJ2-2; v_gene: TRBV11-3; CDR3aa: CASSRNRAGELFF; CDR3nt: TGTGCCAGCAGCCGAAACAGGGCCGGGGAGCTGTTTTTT
d_gene: -; abundance: few; j_gene: TRBJ1-6; v_gene: TRBV6-5; CDR3aa: CASSEGYSTSPLHF; CDR3nt: TGTGCCAGCAGTGAGGGATATTCCACTTCACCCCTCCACTTT
d_gene: TRBD1; abundance: -; j_gene: TRBJ1-1; v_gene: TRBV5-1; CDR3aa: CASSLTQGQGGAEAFF; CDR3nt: TGCGCCAGCAGCCTTACCCAAGGACAGGGAGGCGCTGAAGCTTTCTTT
d_gene: -; abundance: -; j_gene: TRBJ2-7; v_gene: TRBV7-2; CDR3aa: CASSRGGSYEQYF; CDR3nt: TGTGCCAGCAGCAGGGGAGGTAGCTACGAGCAGTACTTC
d_gene: -; abundance: -; j_gene: TRBJ1-2; v_gene: TRBV5-8; CDR3aa: CASSHTGYTF; CDR3nt: TGTGCCAGCAGCCATACAGGTTACACCTTC
d_gene: TRBD2; abundance: -; j_gene: TRBJ2-3; v_gene: TRBV7-3; CDR3aa: CASSLRTGGSTDTQYF; CDR3nt: TGTGCCAGCAGCTTAAGAACGGGGGGATCCACAGATACGCAGTATTTT
d_gene: -; abundance: -; j_gene: TRBJ1-1; v_gene: TRBV7-2; CDR3aa: CASSPQGALSAFF; CDR3nt: TGTGCCAGCAGCCCCCAAGGGGCGTTGAGTGCTTTCTTT
d_gene: TRBD1; abundance: -; j_gene: TRBJ1-4; v_gene: TRBV7-9; CDR3aa: CSSSLLTGTGGGVGEKLFF; CDR3nt: TGTTCCAGCAGCTTACTCACCGGGACAGGGGGCGGGGTGGGTGAAAAACTGTTTTTT
d_gene: -; abundance: -; j_gene: TRBJ1-1; v_gene: TRBV4-1; CDR3aa: CASSPRQSQGMNTEAFF; CDR3nt: TGCGCCAGCAGCCCGCGACAGTCCCAGGGGATGAACACTGAAGCTTTCTTT
d_gene: -; abundance: -; j_gene: TRBJ2-1; v_gene: TRBV18; CDR3aa: CASSPRPPGGQFF; CDR3nt: TGTGCCAGCTCACCAAGGCCCCCCGGAGGGCAGTTCTTC
d_gene: TRBD2; abundance: -; j_gene: TRBJ2-1; v_gene: TRBV5-1; CDR3aa: CASSSTSGLYNEQFF; CDR3nt: TGCGCCAGCAGCTCGACTAGCGGACTTTACAATGAGCAGTTCTTC
d_gene: -; abundance: -; j_gene: TRBJ2-5; v_gene: TRBV5-6; CDR3aa: CASSLGGGSYQETQYF; CDR3nt: TGTGCCAGCAGCTTGGGGGGGGGCTCGTACCAAGAGACCCAGTACTTC
d_gene: TRBD2; abundance: -; j_gene: TRBJ2-1; v_gene: TRBV5-1; CDR3aa: CASSIGGGSYNEQFF; CDR3nt: TGCGCCAGCAGCATTGGGGGGGGCTCCTACAATGAGCAGTTCTTC
d_gene: -; abundance: -; j_gene: TRBJ2-3; v_gene: TRBV7-8; CDR3aa: CATQQNPSTDTQYF; CDR3nt: TGTGCCACTCAACAGAACCCTAGCACAGATACGCAGTATTTT
d_gene: TRBD1; abundance: once; j_gene: TRBJ2-4; v_gene: TRBV5-1; CDR3aa: CASSVDRENIQYF; CDR3nt: TGCGCCAGCAGCGTAGACAGGGAAAACATTCAGTACTTC
d_gene: TRBD2; abundance: once; j_gene: TRBJ2-4; v_gene: TRBV18; CDR3aa: CASSLLAGAMGNIQYF; CDR3nt: TGTGCCAGCTCTCTTCTAGCGGGGGCCATGGGAAACATTCAGTACTTC
d_gene: TRBD2; abundance: once; j_gene: TRBJ2-1; v_gene: TRBV5-4; CDR3aa: CASSPGGLDNEQFF; CDR3nt: TGTGCCAGCAGCCCGGGGGGGCTCGACAATGAGCAGTTCTTC
d_gene: TRBD1; abundance: -; j_gene: TRBJ1-1; v_gene: TRBV7-9; CDR3aa: CSSSLGQGDAFF; CDR3nt: TGTTCCAGCAGCTTGGGACAGGGAGACGCTTTCTTT
d_gene: TRBD1; abundance: few; j_gene: TRBJ1-6; v_gene: TRBV7-3; CDR3aa: CASRPGQGNSPLHF; CDR3nt: TGTGCCAGCAGACCGGGACAGGGCAATTCACCCCTCCACTTT
d_gene: TRBD1; abundance: -; j_gene: TRBJ1-6; v_gene: TRBV10-3; CDR3aa: CAISESRDRGNSPLHF; CDR3nt: TGTGCCATCAGTGAGTCTCGGGACAGGGGGAATTCACCCCTCCACTTT
d_gene: TRBD1; abundance: -; j_gene: TRBJ2-7; v_gene: TRBV6-5; CDR3aa: CASSRTGRQYF; CDR3nt: TGTGCCAGCAGCCGGACAGGCCGACAGTACTTC
d_gene: -; abundance: -; j_gene: TRBJ1-2; v_gene: TRBV2; CDR3aa: CASSGANYGYTF; CDR3nt: TGTGCCAGCAGTGGGGCGAACTATGGCTACACCTTC
d_gene: TRBD1; abundance: -; j_gene: TRBJ1-6; v_gene: TRBV27; CDR3aa: CASSLGQGGSPLHF; CDR3nt: TGTGCCAGCAGCCTGGGACAGGGGGGTTCACCCCTCCACTTT
d_gene: -; abundance: -; j_gene: TRBJ2-5; v_gene: TRBV10-2; CDR3aa: CASSQQETQYF; CDR3nt: TGCGCCAGCAGCCAGCAAGAGACCCAGTACTTC
d_gene: TRBD1; abundance: -; j_gene: TRBJ1-2; v_gene: TRBV6-6; CDR3aa: CASSYLQGDYGYTF; CDR3nt: TGTGCCAGCAGTTACTTGCAGGGGGACTATGGCTACACCTTC
d_gene: TRBD1; abundance: -; j_gene: TRBJ1-2; v_gene: TRBV9; CDR3aa: CASSPHRGPKYPNYGYTF; CDR3nt: TGTGCCAGCAGCCCCCACAGGGGCCCTAAGTATCCTAACTATGGCTACACCTTC